Many counts were recorded for the clone carrying this TCR beta chain. Its antigen is still unknown. The authors reverse transcribed all of the isolated RNA, so sequencing captured expressed TCRB transcripts. Generated by immunoSEQ multiplex PCR, the TCRdb table keeps only in-frame clones and is missing some. The table lists some 150,000 clones, about a tenth of them singletons. The data belong to a study of beta chain features in type 1 diabetes. Study details: Comparable age, gender and cell yields were observed in patients relative to healthy donors. Sorted cells examined across all samples numbered around 100 million.

Points from the study as a whole: When VDJ junctions were examined, type 1 diabetes patients showed fewer insertions and more deletions. For patients and controls alike, PCR might favor shorter templates to the same degree.

Material for sequencing was central memory CD4+ T cells from blood. This TCR derives from a woman aged 40 to 50 in good health.

The chain's CDR3 is CASSVAGGRANVLTF. DNA of the CDR3: TGTGCCAGCAGCGTCGCCGGGGGACGAGCCAACGTCCTGACTTTC. V gene TRBV7-9 combines with J gene TRBJ2-6, with D possibly matching TRBD2 (6 bases). The V end lost 5 bases, the J end lost 7 bases, and 15 bases lay between the germline ends. From germline, CDR1 is SEHNR and CDR2 FQNEAQ (reference sequence). The CDR3 covers 15 residues. Supplemented by reference TRBV7-9 and TRBJ2-6, the full variable domain reads DTGVSQNPRHKITKRGQNVTFRCDPISEHNRLYWYRQTLGQGPEFLTYFQNEAQLEKSRLLSDRFSAERPKGSFSTLEIQRTEQGDSAMYLCASSVAGGRANVLTFGAGSRLTVL.